This T cell receptor beta chain was sequenced during a study of T-cell reconstitution after alpha-beta-depleted transplantation in children. General study findings and limits: Counts and diversity of T cells one year after transplant came mostly from newly produced T cells.

Preparation of the TCRbeta library was carried out with unique molecular identifiers. TCRdb analysed the PCR reads with MiXCR anew, one entry per CDR3 protein. The table records 400,000 to 550,000 distinct CDR3 sequences, about 10% of them present only once. This clonotype was picked up many times. The antigen remains unidentified. This CDR3 region has 14 residues. With 5 bases clipped from V and 3 bases from J, the junction kept 5 bases outside the gene matches. The TCR sequence derives from a child aged 2-15 years with inherited bone marrow failure, due to receive a stem cell transplant. The sequencing here drew on PBMCs, taken before TCRalphabeta/CD19-depleted stem cell transplant. This chain joins TRBV12-3 or TRBV12-4 and TRBJ2-3, with TRBD1 identical over 7 bases. The CDR3 DNA follows: TGTGCCAGCAGTATTTGGACAGGAACAGATACGCAGTATTTT. Protein sequence: CASSIWTGTDTQYF.